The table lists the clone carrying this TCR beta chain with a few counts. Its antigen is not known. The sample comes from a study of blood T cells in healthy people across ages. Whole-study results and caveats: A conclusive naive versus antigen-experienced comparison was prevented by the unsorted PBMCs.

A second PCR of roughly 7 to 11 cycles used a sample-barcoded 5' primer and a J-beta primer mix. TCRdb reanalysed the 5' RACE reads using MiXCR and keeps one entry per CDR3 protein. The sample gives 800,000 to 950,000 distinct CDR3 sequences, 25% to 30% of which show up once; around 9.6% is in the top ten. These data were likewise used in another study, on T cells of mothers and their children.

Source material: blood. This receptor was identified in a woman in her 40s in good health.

CDR3 amino acids: CASSISLETQYF. The CDR3 coding sequence is TGTGCCAGCAGTATTTCCTTGGAGACCCAGTACTTC. The chain is built from TRBV28 and TRBJ2-5; D unclear. Germline assignment: CDR1 MDHEN and CDR2 SYDVKM. The CDR3 has 12 residues. The V end was cut by 5 bases, the J end by 5 bases, with 9 bases between. The entire variable domain, with the rest obtained from reference TRBV28 and TRBJ2-5, is as follows: DVKVTQSSRYLVKRTGEKVFLECVQDMDHENMFWYRQDPGLGLRLIYFSYDVKMKEKGDIPEGYSVSREKKERFSLILESASTNQTSMYLCASSISLETQYFGPGTRLLVL.